This entry concerns a single T cell receptor (beta chain). Its antigen is unknown. The record has no base qualities; no much larger clone is one base away. These data are taken from a study of blood T cell repertoires in COVID-19 (dated by TCRdb to 2018 to 2021). A note on the overall study: The collaborator samples originated in the United States, Italy and Spain and spanned the acute and convalescent phases of COVID-19. The material from the prospective study consisted of cDNA or gDNA derived from T cells, B-cell-depleted T cells, or PBMCs. The dataset comprised deeply sampled blood TCRbeta repertoires from subjects exposed to, actively infected with, or recovered from COVID-19. A freely available public database, intended as a resource for researchers studying the immune response to SARS-CoV-2, is where the repertoires were released. Samples came from the ongoing ImmuneRACE study (first 160 participants) plus 1,254 subjects from 6 global collaborators. Sample metadata almost always included a de-identified subject ID, COVID-19 status, age in years and sex. Where available, HLA class I and class II types were obtained from metadata supplied by the sample provider rather than from assay-based typing.

The collaborating institutions used their own protocols to collect whole blood in K2EDTA tubes. Collaborator samples were shipped for TCRbeta analysis as frozen whole blood, isolated PBMCs, or DNA extracted from either sample type. TCRbeta CDR3 regions were amplified from genomic DNA by means of the immunoSEQ Assay, a bias-controlled multiplex PCR. On the study's bioinformatics: Nucleated cell counts per sample were estimated from amplification of reference gene primers within the assay. Sequence reads were collapsed and filtered to measure the absolute abundance of every unique TCRbeta CDR3 rearrangement. For each sample, productive Simpson clonality was calculated as the square root of Simpson's diversity index over productive rearrangements. Drawn from immuneACCESS, this table holds only the in-frame rearrangements with V and J called that TCRdb kept. Clones are partly lost; checked studies trace under half to an unresolved V gene and leave the rest unexplained. V and J calls and clone size are copied from that table; D and trimming were computed from the DNA. Across this sample there are roughly 130,000 clones, with about four fifths seen only once. Clones ranked in the top ten supply around 2.7% of the sample.

Overall study results and their limits: Clinical and demographic metadata were provided uncurated, with the amount varying by source and participant.

Sample: peripheral blood. This clonotype originated in a woman aged 80 or over with acute or convalescent COVID-19.

This receptor has the CDR3 CASSTGDSLGTEAFF. The sequenced DNA: TGTGCCAGCAGTACTGGGGACTCACTGGGGACTGAAGCTTTCTTT. Recombination linked TRBV28 to TRBJ1-1; TRBD1 might be the D gene, on 5 matching bases. For CDR1 and CDR2, the germline V gene lists MDHEN and SYDVKM. The V and J ends are trimmed by 5 bases and 5 bases, leaving 18 bases between them. The CDR3, cysteine through phenylalanine, is 15 amino acids long. Of the read, only the CDR3 DNA is kept; its 45 bases are in frame from base 1.